This record looks at one TCR beta chain sequence and its context. Its target is unknown. This sample was taken from a study of T cell responses to AZD1222 COVID-19 vaccine. Whole-study findings and limits: The study found vaccine-associated CD4 TCRs spanning spike, dominant at 160-218 and 743-854. Only five to seven AZD1222 recipients were seropositive at baseline. Breadth and depth of Spike-specific TCRs rose after two AZD1222 doses.

The method was immunoSEQ multiplex PCR; TCRdb's version includes in-frame clones alone and lacks a portion of them. The sample records around 120,000 clones, about 92% being singletons. The CDR3 contains 15 residues. Germline V gives CDR1 LNHNV, CDR2 YYDKDF (reference sequence). Trimming took 3 bases from V and 6 from J, leaving 14 bases between them. The clonotype originates from an adult in good health. The rearrangement joins TRBV15 to TRBJ1-4, with D possibly being TRBD1 (6 bases). The material sequenced was peripheral blood, taken on day 0 of AZD1222 vaccination. CDR3 nucleotide sequence: TGTGCCACCAGCAGTACGACAGGCTTCTATGAAAAACTGTTTTTT. Amino acid sequence: CATSSTTGFYEKLFF.